This T cell receptor beta chain was captured by sequencing in a study of T-cell reconstitution after alpha-beta-depleted transplantation in children. This clonotype was observed at least ten times. Molecular barcoding with unique molecular identifiers was used for the TCRbeta library. TCRdb reanalysed the PCR reads using MiXCR and keeps one entry per CDR3 protein. This table holds around 240,000 distinct CDR3 sequences, 9.7% found once. CDR3 size: 13 residues. Trimming shortened V by 3 bases and J by 7 bases, and 13 bases separated the two germline ends. The rearrangement joins TRBV12-3 or TRBV12-4 to TRBJ2-7; D is unresolved. The input for sequencing was PBMCs from the stem cell graft donor, taken from the stem cell graft. The sequence came from a human donor who donated a stem cell graft to a child with SCID. CDR3 amino acids: CASSLLLTWEQYF. The CDR3 DNA sequence: TGTGCCAGCAGTTTGTTGTTGACGTGGGAGCAGTACTTC.